This TCR beta chain appears in the sequencing data of a study of blood T cell repertoires in COVID-19. Overall study context: Samples of COVID-19 (acute and convalescent) were obtained from the United States, Italy and Spain. PBMCs, B-cell-depleted T cells, or T cells were the source of the cDNA or gDNA that made up the material.

In the authors' methods: How many nucleated cells were present was estimated from reference gene primer amplification. Method: immunoSEQ multiplex PCR; TCRdb's copy keeps in-frame clones and lacks some. Clonal size and the V and J genes are those of that table, whereas D and trimming came from the DNA. Of approximately 450,000 clones listed, roughly 89% are singletons. This TCR was recovered from a woman aged 25 to 39 with acute or convalescent COVID-19. The sample comprised peripheral blood.

Here the CDR3 reads CASSLGTESYGYTF. The DNA of the CDR3 is TGTGCCAGCAGCTTAGGTACAGAGTCCTATGGCTACACCTTC. This chain uses TRBV7-8 with TRBJ1-2; D remains unclear. Trimming removed 1 base from V and 4 bases from J, with 10 bases in between. The CDR3 has 14 residues. Germline values: CDR1 SGHVS, CDR2 FQNEAQ. The full variable domain, its missing parts supplied by reference TRBV7-8 and TRBJ1-2, is GAGVSQSPRYKVAKRGQDVALRCDPISGHVSLFWYQQALGQGPEFLTYFQNEAQLDKSGLPSDRFFAERPEGSVSTLKIQRTQQEDSAVYLCASSLGTESYGYTFGSGTRLTVV.